What follows are 13 T cell receptor beta chains derived from one specimen sequenced in a study of regulatory T cells in long-lasting Graves disease (dated by TCRdb to about 2021). The receptor library was made with multiplex PCR. The sequencer was an Illumina HiSeq 4000. TCR beta libraries were built with iRepertoire HTBI primers and Arm-PCR amplification of CDR3 regions. The public reads were quality trimmed at Q25 with fastp and then assembled into clones with MiXCR by TCRdb, keeping productive beta chains. Each CDR3 protein appears once, grouped with its most common genes and DNA. This sample lists 400,000 to 550,000 distinct CDR3 sequences; 16% were detected once. The ten largest clones add up to about 10% of the sample. The intended sense of this specimen's time point label: newly diagnosed GD, antithyroid drugs for less than 3 months. RNA was extracted from PBMCs in TRIzol for both TCR sequencing and RNA sequencing.

This same sample was also taken into another study, of T cells in Graves' hyperthyroidism and ophthalmopathy.

Specimen: peripheral blood mononuclear cells (PBMCs), collected at new diagnosis, from a patient treated with antithyroid drugs. These receptors were obtained from a woman between 25 and 40 years old with Graves disease. Donor details come from another sample of the same person, matched by shared clones.

This clonotype was detected a few times. The gene calls are TRBV28 and TRBJ1-2; possible D gene TRBD1, 5 bases. V lost 3 bases and J lost 8, with 13 bases in between. The CDR3 extends over 13 amino acids. Germline V lookup: CDR1 MDHEN, CDR2 SYDVKM. In DNA, the CDR3 is TGTGCCAGCAGTTTGAGAACCGGGACGGGCTACACCTTC. Translation: CASSLRTGTGYTF.

At least ten counts were recorded for this clonotype. The genes are TRBV28 and TRBJ2-1, with D unresolved. The V end was cut by 3 bases, the J end by 0 bases, with 12 bases between. The CDR3 length is 16 residues. Germline assignment: CDR1 MDHEN and CDR2 SYDVKM. The CDR3 loop is CASSFRWASSYNEQFF. The CDR3 DNA follows: TGTGCCAGCAGTTTTAGATGGGCTAGCTCCTACAATGAGCAGTTCTTC.

This clonotype was seen only a few times. The chain links TRBV29-1 to TRBJ2-7; either TRBD1 or TRBD2 may fit D (5 bases each). The germline gives CDR1 SQVTM, CDR2 ANQGSEA. Between the trimmed V and J ends, which lost 3 bases and 7 bases, there was a span of 19 bases. The CDR3 sequence is 14 residues long. CDR3: CSVDWGRSSGEQYF. The CDR3 nucleotides read TGCAGCGTTGATTGGGGGAGAAGTTCTGGGGAGCAGTACTTC.

As regards this clonotype: A junction end diverges from the germline sequence, so it may reflect a read error. The CDR3 DNA sequence: TGTGCCAGCACTTACAGGGGGTTTGGAAACACCATATATTTT. Encoded protein: CASTYRGFGNTIYF. The chain carries TRBV6-5 and TRBJ1-3; 8 bases agree with TRBD1. The CDR3 spans 14 residues. Germline lookup yields CDR1 MNHEY and CDR2 SVGAGI.

As concerns this clonotype: A single base separates this from a much larger clone, so it may be a read error. The chain employs TRBV10-3 and TRBJ2-7; maybe TRBD2 (6 bases). The length of the CDR3 is 15 residues. Germline V gene data show CDR1 as ENHRY and CDR2 as SYGVKD. V was trimmed by 5 bases and J by 0 bases, leaving 14 bases between them. As DNA, the CDR3 is TGTGCCATCAGTTTACGCGGGGAAGGCTCCTACGAGCAGTACTTC. Translated, it gives CAISLRGEGSYEQYF.

This clonotype was picked up many times. The chain carries TRBV6-5 and TRBJ1-2; D gene uncertain. The germline V gene has CDR1 MNHEY and CDR2 SVGAGI. The CDR3 runs 15 residues. V was shortened by 2 bases and J by 3 bases, with 13 bases between the two germline ends. CDR3 region: CASSYDLGSDYGYTF. CDR3 nucleotides: TGTGCCAGCAGTTACGACTTGGGCAGCGACTATGGCTACACCTTC.

There are many counts of this clonotype. This chain connects TRBV7-2 to TRBJ2-3; TRBD2 matches at 12 bases. V lost 5 bases and J lost 5; bases outside the gene matches: 5. This CDR3 has 15 amino acids. Germline CDR1 and CDR2: SGHTA and FQGNSA. The CDR3 loop reads CASSDGTSGRDTQYF. CDR3 in DNA: TGTGCCAGCAGCGACGGGACTAGCGGGCGAGATACGCAGTATTTT.

This chain uses TRBV4-1 with TRBJ2-3, with 7 bases lining up with TRBD2. CDR3 length: 17 residues. Trimming took 1 base from V and 1 from J; bases not matched to a gene: 8. Per germline, CDR1 MGHRA and CDR2 YSYEKL. The DNA for the CDR3 is TGCGCCAGCAGCCAAGGTCTCGCGGGGGTGGGCACAGATACGCAGTATTTT. It codes for CASSQGLAGVGTDTQYF.

The table lists this clonotype with many counts. V gene TRBV11-2 combines with J gene TRBJ2-1, with 8 bases matching TRBD2. In germline, CDR1 is SGHAT, CDR2 FQNNGV. The CDR3 covers 16 residues. Losses at the gene ends were 5 bases for V and 5 bases for J; bases not matched to a gene: 11. The CDR3 here is CASSTSYREGNNEQFF. The CDR3 DNA sequence: TGTGCCAGCAGCACCAGTTACCGGGAGGGTAACAATGAGCAGTTCTTC.

A note on this clonotype: The germline gene is not matched at one end of the junction; a read error may be the cause. The CDR3 region is CASSPRSNRAEDFF. The CDR3 region has the DNA TGTGCCAGCAGCCCCCGGAGCAATCGGGCTGAAGATTTCTTT. This chain connects TRBV5-6 to TRBJ1-1; D is ambiguous. This CDR3 comprises 14 residues. CDR1 and CDR2 (germline): SGHDT, YYEEEE.

This clonotype was counted at least ten times. The CDR3 DNA reads as TGTGCCAGCAGTAACCGGGAAGTGGATGGCTACACCTTC. Translated, it gives CASSNREVDGYTF. The J gene is TRBJ1-2, the V gene TRBV27; no clear D gene. This CDR3 comprises 13 residues. Per germline, CDR1 MNHEY and CDR2 SMNVEV (reference sequence). With 5 bases removed from V and 6 bases from J, the gap between germline ends came to 13 bases.

This clonotype was seen more than once but under ten times. This chain uses TRBV4-3 with TRBJ1-2; TRBD1 might be the D (5 bases). The CDR3 loop spans 16 amino acids. The V end lost 1 base, the J end lost 8 bases, and 20 bases lay between the germline ends. Germline-derived CDR1 and CDR2 are LGHNA and YSLEER. The CDR3 is CASSQGGYLLGVGYTF. Written as DNA, the CDR3 is TGCGCCAGCAGCCAAGGGGGCTATCTTTTGGGGGTAGGCTACACCTTC.

This clonotype was seen a handful of times. The gene calls are TRBV5-1 and TRBJ2-2; TRBD2 matches 7 bases. This CDR3 has 15 amino acids. Unmatched junction bases numbered 7, after V lost 3 bases and J lost 5 bases. Per the germline V gene, CDR1 is SGHRS and CDR2 is YFSETQ. The CDR3 DNA is TGCGCCAGCAGCTACGGACTAGGAGGGACCGGGGAGCTGTTTTTT. Its translation is CASSYGLGGTGELFF.